The T cell receptor beta chain under discussion was sequenced for a study of blood T cell repertoires in COVID-19. The overall study: COVID-19 samples collected from the United States, Italy and Spain covered acute and convalescent phases.

Per the original data handling: Reference gene primer amplification in the assay estimated nucleated cell counts. Clones were sequenced by immunoSEQ multiplex PCR, and TCRdb holds only the in-frame ones, with some missing. V, J and clone size reflect that table, while D and trimming were determined from the DNA. The sample yields roughly 220,000 clones, about 86% seen once. Germline assignment: CDR1 MGHRA and CDR2 YSYEKL. This CDR3 has 17 amino acids. V gave up 0 bases and J gave up 7 bases; unmatched junction bases: 9. Individuals drawn from 24 US areas were about 18 to 90 years old. Membership in each cohort depended on participant-reported clinical history.

Input material: PBMCs or T cells enriched from blood (not recorded which). The clonotype was recovered from a woman aged 40-49 years with acute COVID-19. The chain uses TRBV4-1 and TRBJ1-6; TRBD1 matches 7 bases. This CDR3 reads CASSQDPDGTDNSPLHF. CDR3 coding DNA: TGCGCCAGCAGCCAAGATCCTGATGGGACAGACAATTCACCCCTCCACTTT.